Listed below are T cell receptor beta chains from one sample, sequenced in a study of Tregs in tolerant kidney transplant recipients. No antigens are known for them. Method: immunoSEQ multiplex PCR; TCRdb's copy keeps in-frame clones and lacks some. The table shows more than 30,000 clones, with 82% occurring only once. The source material was Tregs from blood cultured with allogeneic cells. These receptors were collected from a human donor in good health. The CDR3 runs from the conserved cysteine through the conserved F or W. A D gene is named only where the DNA matches it firmly. Not all rows give a size; the values are once, few, many and, for expanded clones, a class.

clone_size j_call v_call d_call cdr3_nt cdr3_aa
- TRBJ2-1 TRBV12-5 - TGTGCTAGTGGTTTGGTAACCCCCGGACAGCCTAGCTCCTACAATGAGCAGTTCTTC CASGLVTPGQPSSYNEQFF
- TRBJ1-4 TRBV6-6 TRBD1 TGTGCCAGCAGGGGACAGGGAGGAAAACTGTTTTTT CASRGQGGKLFF
- TRBJ2-3 TRBV7-2 - TGTGCCAGCAGCTCCCCCCATACGCAGTATTTT CASSSPHTQYF
- TRBJ2-1 TRBV6-4 - TGTGCCAGCAGTAGGGACGGGACTTCCTACAATGAGCAGTTCTTC CASSRDGTSYNEQFF
- TRBJ1-1 TRBV5-1 - TGCGCCAGCAGCTCCATCCAGGGCACTGAAGCTTTCTTT CASSSIQGTEAFF
- TRBJ2-1 TRBV6-5 - TGTGCCAGCAGCCCCCCGGGGGTTGGGGAGCAGTTCTTC CASSPPGVGEQFF
- TRBJ2-7 TRBV27 - TGTGCCAGCACCCTAAGGAGGGGTCCTGATTTTTACGAGCAGTACTTC CASTLRRGPDFYEQYF
- TRBJ2-7 TRBV5-6 TRBD1 TGTGCCAGCAGCTTAATTGTGTCCGGGACAGGGATCCCGTACGAGCAGTACTTC CASSLIVSGTGIPYEQYF
- TRBJ1-2 TRBV5-1 - TGCGCCAGCAGCGCCGGACAGATGGGTTCGGGGGATGGCTACACCTTC CASSAGQMGSGDGYTF
- TRBJ1-2 TRBV7-3 TRBD1 TGTGCCAGCAGCTCGAGCGACAGGGGTACCTATGGCTACACCTTC CASSSSDRGTYGYTF
- TRBJ1-3 TRBV6-4 - TGTGCCAGCAGTGACACCAAACAGGGACGGGGGGACACCATATATTTT CASSDTKQGRGDTIYF
- TRBJ2-7 TRBV7-9 TRBD1 TGTGCCAGCAGCCCAAGGACAGGACCCTCCTACGAGCAGTACTTC CASSPRTGPSYEQYF
- TRBJ2-5 TRBV7-9 - TGTGCCAGCAGCTTACGACTAGTCGAGACCCAGTACTTC CASSLRLVETQYF
few TRBJ1-5 TRBV10-3 TRBD1 TGTGCCACAGGGGGGGATGCCAATCAGCCCCAGCATTTT CATGGDANQPQHF
- TRBJ2-1 TRBV27 - TGTGCCAGCAGGTGGGCCAGGGGCCCCGGGGCCAATGAGCAGTTCTTC CASRWARGPGANEQFF
- TRBJ2-7 TRBV7-8 TRBD1 TGTGCCAGCAGCCGGGGGACAGGGTGGGGCTACGAGCAGTACTTC CASSRGTGWGYEQYF
- TRBJ2-6 TRBV5-1 - TGCGCCAGCAGCCGGACGGTCAACTCTGGGGCCAACGTCCTGACTTTC CASSRTVNSGANVLTF
- TRBJ1-6 TRBV19 - TGTGCCAGTAGTTCGCGCCATTCACCCCTCCACTTT CASSSRHSPLHF
once TRBJ1-2 TRBV6-5 - TGTGCCAGCAGTTACGGGGTAGATGCTAACTATGGCTACACCTTC CASSYGVDANYGYTF
- TRBJ2-2 TRBV6-5 TRBD2 TGTGCCAGCAGCGGCGCCAGCGGGGCCGGGGAGCTGTTTTTT CASSGASGAGELFF
- TRBJ1-6 TRBV10-3 - TGTGCCATCAGTAACGAACAGCTCTCCTATAATTCACCCCTCCACTTT CAISNEQLSYNSPLHF
- TRBJ1-2 TRBV7-8 TRBD1 TGTGCCAGCAGCTTAGCGCAGGGACAGACTGGGAATGGCTACACCTTC CASSLAQGQTGNGYTF
- TRBJ1-6 TRBV27 - TGTGCCAGCAGCCCCCACGGGACGGTGAATTCACCCCTCCACTTT CASSPHGTVNSPLHF
- TRBJ1-2 TRBV6-6 - TGTGCCAGCAGCAATACAGATCACATTAACTATGGCTACACCTTC CASSNTDHINYGYTF
- TRBJ1-2 TRBV7-2 TRBD1 TGTGCCAGCAGCTCCGAGACAGGGTATGATGGCTACACCTTC CASSSETGYDGYTF
- TRBJ2-5 TRBV7-7 TRBD1 TGTGCCAGCAGCGCGACAGGGGGCCCGGGTGAGACCCAGTACTTC CASSATGGPGETQYF
- TRBJ2-3 TRBV29-1 - TGCAGCGTTGGGAGGACGGGGAGCACAGATACGCAGTATTTT CSVGRTGSTDTQYF
- TRBJ1-6 TRBV5-8 - TGTGCCAGCAGCCTGGTGGTCCCGAATTCACCCCTCCACTTT CASSLVVPNSPLHF
- TRBJ2-5 TRBV11-3 TRBD2 TGTGCCAGCAGCCTCGGGACTAGCGGGAGGATCGAGACCCAGTACTTC CASSLGTSGRIETQYF
- TRBJ2-1 TRBV6-5 TRBD2 TGTGCCACCCGGCCAAGGGCTAGCGGTTACAATGAGCAGTTCTTC CATRPRASGYNEQFF
- TRBJ2-6 TRBV7-2 TRBD2 TGTGCCAGCAGCTTAGTCTTGCTAGCGGGGGTTGGTGGGGCCAACGTCCTGACTTTC CASSLVLLAGVGGANVLTF
- TRBJ1-1 TRBV5-1 - TGCGCCAGCAAAGACATGCGGGGGACCACTGAAGCTTTCTTT CASKDMRGTTEAFF
once TRBJ2-3 TRBV10-3 - TGTGCCATCAGTGAGTCGAAATCGGCGGGGAGGCGAGCAGATACGCAGTATTTT CAISESKSAGRRADTQYF
- TRBJ2-4 TRBV4-2 TRBD2 TGTGCCAGCAGCCAAGGCCTAGCGGGGGCCCGAGGGATTCAGTACTTC CASSQGLAGARGIQYF
once TRBJ1-2 TRBV7-2 - TGTGCCAGCAGCTTATCCGCCAGGGTGGCTGGCTACACCTTC CASSLSARVAGYTF